This passage covers 32 T cell receptor beta chains from one sample sequenced in a study of response to subunit inactivated influenza vaccine. One entry per CDR3 protein, called by TCRdb with MiXCR from the RT-PCR reads. The sample comprises 700,000 to 800,000 distinct CDR3 sequences, less than 20% of which are singletons, and about a tenth rests with the top ten. Source: PBMCs from blood, taken roughly 5 days after vaccination. The source is a man aged 50 to 59 who received an inactivated influenza vaccine.

This clonotype was seen at least ten times. This sequence joins TRBV4-2 and TRBJ2-3; D remains ambiguous. The CDR3 loop spans 13 amino acids. V gave up 3 bases and J gave up 11 bases, with 15 bases separating them. Germline values: CDR1 LGHNA, CDR2 YNFKEQ. The CDR3: CASSHIQGPEQYF. The CDR3 region has the DNA TGTGCCAGCAGCCATATACAAGGGCCAGAGCAGTATTTT.

This clonotype was seen only a few times. The chain is built from TRBV28 and TRBJ2-5, with no clear D. The V gene lost 3 bases and the J gene lost 5 bases, with 13 bases spanning the gap. The V gene's germline CDR1 is MDHEN and CDR2 SYDVKM. CDR3 length: 14 residues. The DNA for the CDR3 is TGTGCCAGCAGTTTGGGTCGTAAGATTGAGACCCAGTACTTC. Protein product: CASSLGRKIETQYF.

This clonotype was picked up many times. The chain couples TRBV4-3 to TRBJ1-6, with 8 nucleotides matching TRBD1. The CDR3 runs to 15 residues. V trimming: 4 bases; J trimming: 5 bases; junction bases outside the gene matches: 4. Germline V gene lookup returns CDR1 LGHNA and CDR2 YSLEER. CDR3 nucleotide sequence: TGCGCCAGCAGCCCGGCGGACAGGGATAATTCACCCCTCCACTTT. Translated, it gives CASSPADRDNSPLHF.

V usage is TRBV6-5 and J usage is TRBJ1-6, with D possibly matching TRBD1 (6 bases). Germline lookup yields CDR1 MNHEY and CDR2 SVGAGI. V was cut by 2 bases and J by 9 bases, with 14 bases left in between. The CDR3 runs to 15 residues. In DNA, the CDR3 is TGTGCCAGCAGTTACGACAGGACAATGGGTTCACCCCTCCACTTT. This gives the protein CASSYDRTMGSPLHF.

Concerning this clonotype itself: With a much larger clone just one base away, this may be a read error. This sequence joins TRBV28 and TRBJ2-1; perhaps D is TRBD1 or TRBD2 (6 bases each). Germline CDR1 MDHEN, CDR2 SYDVKM. The CDR3 length is 14 residues. Trimming took off 3 bases at V and 5 bases at J, with 11 bases between the two ends. The CDR3 DNA reads TGTGCCAGCAGTTTTAACGGGGGCCACAATGAGCAGTTCTTC. Translating it yields CASSFNGGHNEQFF.

On this clonotype itself: A much larger clone is a single base away; this may be a read error. The V gene is TRBV7-2, the J gene TRBJ2-1; D gene ambiguous. Trimming left V 5 bases short and J 10 bases short, with 12 bases between. The CDR3 loop spans 12 amino acids. Germline CDR1 SGHTA, CDR2 FQGNSA. The CDR3 loop reads CASSLRWWEQFF. The DNA for the CDR3 is TGTGCCAGCAGCCTTCGGTGGTGGGAGCAGTTCTTC.

In this sample, this clonotype turned up a few times. CDR3: CASSLVGEGNQPQHF. CDR3 bases: TGTGCCAGCAGCTTAGTAGGGGAGGGCAATCAGCCCCAGCATTTT. This chain joins TRBV7-2 and TRBJ1-5, with D maybe TRBD1 (5 bases). The V end was cut by 1 base, the J end by 2 bases, with 9 bases between. The CDR3 sequence is 15 residues long. In germline, CDR1 is SGHTA, CDR2 FQGNSA.

This chain uses TRBV20-1 with TRBJ2-3; TRBD2 aligns across 11 bases. Germline lookup yields CDR1 DFQATT and CDR2 SNEGSKA (reference sequence). Trimming cost V 4 bases and J 2 bases; bases outside gene matches: 8. The CDR3 runs to 16 residues. CDR3 region: CSATTTSGGTTDTQYF. In nucleotides, the CDR3 is TGCAGTGCTACCACTACTAGCGGGGGAACCACAGATACGCAGTATTTT.

There are many counts of this clonotype. The CDR3 loop reads CASSLAHDSYEQYF. The CDR3 DNA reads TGCGCCAGCAGCTTGGCACACGACTCCTACGAGCAGTACTTC. The rearrangement joins TRBV5-1 to TRBJ2-7; D is undetermined. Germline assignment: CDR1 SGHRS and CDR2 YFSETQ. CDR3 length: 14 residues. Trimming took off 0 bases at V and 0 bases at J, with 7 bases between the two ends.

This rearrangement joins TRBV20-1 to TRBJ2-3, with TRBD2 matching over 10 bases. Unmatched junction bases numbered 3, after V lost 6 bases and J lost 0 bases. The CDR3 is 14 residues long. The germline gives CDR1 DFQATT, CDR2 SNEGSKA (reference sequence). The CDR3 loop reads CSARGLASTDTQYF. The CDR3 region has the DNA TGCAGTGCCCGGGGACTAGCGAGCACAGATACGCAGTATTTT.

This rearrangement joins TRBV5-1 to TRBJ2-3; 7 bases line up with TRBD1. CDR1 is SGHRS, CDR2 YFSETQ, per germline. The CDR3 is made up of 13 amino acids. Unmatched junction bases numbered 4, after V lost 4 bases and J lost 5 bases. CDR3 loop: CASSGTGVDTQYF. The CDR3 DNA reads TGCGCCAGCAGCGGAACAGGGGTAGATACGCAGTATTTT.

This chain links TRBV7-2 with TRBJ2-1; TRBD1 agrees at 8 bases. In germline, CDR1 is SGHTA, CDR2 FQGNSA. The CDR3 is 16 residues long. V shed 0 bases and J 1 base; nucleotides not matched to a gene: 2. This chain's CDR3 is CASSLAHRGSYNEQFF. CDR3 in DNA: TGTGCCAGCAGCTTAGCCCACAGGGGGTCCTACAATGAGCAGTTCTTC.

The chain carries TRBV19 and TRBJ2-4, with 8 bases identical to TRBD2. J gave up 9 bases and V 5 bases, and 9 bases lay outside the gene matches. The germline V gene encodes CDR1 LNHDA and CDR2 SQIVND (reference sequence). This CDR3 contains 14 residues. CDR3 in DNA: TGTGCCAGTAGTCCACGCGGGGGGCCCGGCATTCAGTACTTC. Translated: CASSPRGGPGIQYF.

A few counts support this clonotype. This chain connects TRBV5-1 to TRBJ1-4; TRBD1 agrees at 7 bases. This CDR3 comprises 15 residues. From germline, CDR1 is SGHRS and CDR2 YFSETQ. V lost 3 bases to trimming and J lost 7 bases; unmatched junction nucleotides: 9. CDR3 amino acids: CASSSGDSRPEKLFF. The CDR3 DNA sequence: TGCGCCAGCAGCTCGGGGGACAGTCGCCCTGAAAAACTGTTTTTT. Together with reference TRBV5-1 and TRBJ1-4, the CDR3 gives the full variable domain: KAGVTQTPRYLIKTRGQQVTLSCSPISGHRSVSWYQQTPGQGLQFLFEYFSETQRNKGNFPGRFSGRQFSNSRSEMNVSTLELGDSALYLCASSSGDSRPEKLFFGSGTQLSVL.

This clonotype was observed a handful of times. The CDR3 protein is CASSEWSGLAGRKETQYF. The CDR3 nucleotides read TGTGCCAGCAGTGAATGGTCCGGACTAGCAGGTAGAAAAGAGACCCAGTACTTC. This chain links TRBV2 with TRBJ2-5; 8 nucleotides align to TRBD2. The CDR3 has 18 amino acids. V was clipped by 2 bases and J by 3 bases; unmatched bases: 14. Germline V CDR1 and CDR2: SNHLY, FYNNEI.

This clonotype was detected only a few times. This sequence joins TRBV5-6 and TRBJ2-1; D possibly corresponds to TRBD2 (6 bases). V was shortened by 0 bases and J by 10 bases, with 17 bases between the two germline ends. Germline V gene sequence: CDR1 SGHDT, CDR2 YYEEEE. The length of the CDR3 is 15 residues. Here the CDR3 DNA reads TGTGCCAGCAGCTTGGGGCTAGCGAACTCTCTGGAGCAGTTCTTC. This translates into CASSLGLANSLEQFF.

This clonotype was seen at least ten times. The chain recombines TRBV7-3 with TRBJ2-5, with unresolved D. Trimming cost V 2 bases and J 5 bases, with 9 bases left between them. The CDR3 loop spans 13 amino acids. CDR1 and CDR2 from the germline V gene are SGHTA and FQGTGA. CDR3 bases: TGTGCCAGCAGCTTACACCCGTCGGAGACCCAGTACTTC. It codes for CASSLHPSETQYF.

This clonotype was observed a single time. V and J are TRBV6-1 and TRBJ2-7; the match to TRBD1 covers 9 bases. Germline V gene sequence: CDR1 MNHNS, CDR2 SASEGT. The CDR3 is 19 amino acids. The ends lost 6 bases at V and 5 bases at J; junction bases unmatched: 23. The CDR3 DNA reads as TGTGCCAGCAGGCCTCCCCCCCACAAGCTGGGACAGGGAAAGAACGAGCAGTACTTC. This codes for CASRPPPHKLGQGKNEQYF.

The J gene is TRBJ2-1, the V gene TRBV12-3 or TRBV12-4; D possibly corresponds to TRBD2 (6 bases). This CDR3 has 15 residues. V was clipped by 9 bases and J by 7 bases, with 22 bases between them. The DNA of the CDR3 is TGTGCCAGTGGACGAGGAGGGCCATCGAGGAATGAGCAGTTCTTC. This sequence encodes CASGRGGPSRNEQFF.

This clonotype was detected only once. The rearrangement links TRBV10-2 to TRBJ2-2; 7 bases are shared with TRBD2. Germline trimming cut 4 bases from V and 5 bases from J; bases unmatched to any gene: 4. Germline lookup yields CDR1 WSHSY and CDR2 SAAADI. The CDR3 runs to 14 residues. This CDR3 reads CASSAGGPTGELFF. DNA for the CDR3: TGCGCCAGCAGTGCGGGGGGTCCTACCGGGGAGCTGTTTTTT.

This clonotype was observed a few times. The genes are TRBV20-1 and TRBJ1-5; a possible D gene is TRBD1 (5 bases). Per the germline V gene, CDR1 is DFQATT and CDR2 is SNEGSKA (reference sequence). The length of the CDR3 is 14 residues. Trimming took off 0 bases at V and 3 bases at J, with 9 bases between the two ends. CDR3 bases: TGCAGTGCTAGAGATGGGGGGAACAATCAGCCCCAGCATTTT. Translated: CSARDGGNNQPQHF.

CDR3 sequence (DNA): TGCAGTGCTCAGACCGAAACCTACGAGCAGTACTTC. Residues: CSAQTETYEQYF. This sequence joins TRBV20-1 and TRBJ2-7; D ambiguous. This CDR3 has 12 amino acids. Germline assignment: CDR1 DFQATT and CDR2 SNEGSKA (reference sequence). Trimming pared 5 bases from V and 2 bases from J, leaving 10 bases between.

This chain joins TRBV5-1 and TRBJ1-1, with D perhaps matching TRBD1 (6 bases). Per the germline V gene, CDR1 is SGHRS and CDR2 is YFSETQ. Trimming pared 4 bases from V and 0 bases from J, leaving 10 bases between. CDR3 length: 14 amino acids. The CDR3: CASSGQTMNTEAFF. The DNA for the CDR3 is TGCGCCAGCAGCGGACAGACCATGAACACTGAAGCTTTCTTT.

The chain is built from TRBV5-5 and TRBJ2-1; 10 bases align to TRBD1. Germline V gives CDR1 SGHKS, CDR2 YYEKEE (reference sequence). The CDR3 covers 16 residues. V trimming: 0 bases; J trimming: 5 bases; junction bases outside the gene matches: 5. The CDR3 DNA reads TGTGCCAGCAGCTTGGTGGGGACAGGGGTACACAATGAGCAGTTCTTC. It yields the protein CASSLVGTGVHNEQFF.

This clonotype showed up many times. The rearrangement links TRBV6-5 to TRBJ2-3; D not resolved. The CDR3 runs 12 residues. The germline CDR1 and CDR2 sequences are MNHEY and SVGAGI. V shed 7 bases and J shed 2 bases, with 7 bases lying between them. The CDR3, as DNA: TGTGCCAGCAAGGCAAACACAGATACGCAGTATTTT. Protein product: CASKANTDTQYF.

V is TRBV6-2 or TRBV6-3 and J is TRBJ2-5; TRBD1 aligns across 8 bases. The CDR3 has 15 residues. The junction had 7 bases not matched to a gene; V was cut back by 2 bases and J by 5 bases. Germline lookup yields CDR1 MNHEY and CDR2 SVGEGT. CDR3 region: CASSYAGQGFETQYF. In DNA, the CDR3 is TGTGCCAGCAGTTACGCAGGACAGGGCTTCGAGACCCAGTACTTC.

A note on this clonotype: Germline and junction disagree at one end, which may indicate a read error. The V and J genes are TRBV7-2 and TRBJ2-2; 8 nucleotides align to TRBD1. This CDR3 is built from 16 residues. Per the germline V gene, CDR1 is SGHTA and CDR2 is FQGNSA. The CDR3 coding sequence is TGTGCCAGCAGCTCGAAGACAGGGGCAAACACCGCGGAGCTGTTTTTT. This encodes CASSSKTGANTAELFF.

This clonotype was counted a few times. The chain links TRBV27 to TRBJ2-1; D is ambiguous. The germline gives CDR1 MNHEY, CDR2 SMNVEV (reference sequence). Trimming left V 6 bases short and J 1 base short, with 19 bases between. CDR3 length: 17 residues. The CDR3: CASRLSAALRSYNEQFF. The CDR3 DNA sequence: TGTGCCAGCAGACTTTCGGCGGCGCTGAGGTCCTACAATGAGCAGTTCTTC.

This clonotype occurred a few times. The V gene is TRBV10-3, the J gene TRBJ2-6, with 9 nucleotides matching TRBD2. CDR1 and CDR2 from the germline V gene are ENHRY and SYGVKD. The CDR3 loop spans 16 amino acids. Trimming took 5 bases from V and 4 from J; bases not matched to a gene: 6. CDR3 sequence: CAISSGTSRGANVLTF. CDR3 bases: TGTGCCATCAGTTCCGGGACTAGCAGAGGGGCCAACGTCCTGACTTTC.

This clonotype was recorded at least ten times. This chain links TRBV27 with TRBJ2-3, with 13 bases that match TRBD2. Germline-derived CDR1 and CDR2 are MNHEY and SMNVEV (reference sequence). CDR3 length equals 18 residues. Trimming cost V 6 bases and J 0 bases; bases outside gene matches: 9. The CDR3 loop reads CASSPGLAGYSSTDTQYF. The CDR3 bases are TGTGCCAGCAGCCCGGGACTAGCGGGGTACTCTAGCACAGATACGCAGTATTTT.

This sequence joins TRBV6-5 and TRBJ2-5; the D gene is possibly TRBD1 (5 bases). The CDR3 loop spans 14 amino acids. Germline V CDR1 and CDR2: MNHEY, SVGAGI. Trimming shortened V by 2 bases and J by 1 base, and 8 bases separated the two germline ends. Here the CDR3 reads CASSYDSSQETQYF. DNA of the CDR3: TGTGCCAGCAGTTACGACAGCAGCCAAGAGACCCAGTACTTC.

This clonotype has just a few counts. The V and J genes are TRBV9 and TRBJ2-6; unclear D gene. Germline loops: CDR1 SGDLS, CDR2 YYNGEE. This CDR3 spans 13 amino acids. Trimming cost V 1 base and J 3 bases, with 2 bases left between them. The CDR3 bases are TGTGCCAGCAGCGTATATGGGGCCAACGTCCTGACTTTC. Amino acid sequence: CASSVYGANVLTF.